A selection of T cell receptor beta chains follows, all from one sample in a study of blood T cell repertoires in COVID-19. The method was immunoSEQ multiplex PCR; TCRdb's version includes in-frame clones alone and lacks a portion of them. The table includes 200,000 to 250,000 clones, 83% detected once. The specimen sequenced was peripheral blood. Source of these receptors: a woman in her twenties or thirties with COVID-19, enrolled during active disease. The CDR3 runs from the conserved cysteine through the conserved F or W.

TRBV3-1/TRBV3-2,CASSRTGLTDTQYF
TRBV19,CASSISAGVTYEQYF
TRBV28,CASSFPAAGAFF
TRBV29-1,CSALQGATEAFF
TRBV28,CASKTGEDQPQHF
TRBV11-3,CASSRGQNYNEQFF
TRBV5-1,CASRKQGAGEQYF
TRBV18,CASSPKGIAGANTGELFF
TRBV27,CASSLQGNTEAFF
TRBV11-2,CASSLEPGGSNYGYTF
TRBV6-5,CATSGVRWTEAFF
TRBV7-2,CASSLALGNTGELFF
TRBV12-3/TRBV12-4,CASSLDRVGYTF
TRBV27,CASSFLGHRGNEQFF
TRBV10-1,CASSEMADRRTDTQYF
TRBV5-6,CASSLATYSNQPQHF
TRBV2,CATHREISTEAFF
TRBV7-8,CASSWTGYNHEQYF
TRBV7-9,CASSPEQGFGTGNTIYF
TRBV7-9,CASTISTGGFEYPEAFF
TRBV10-3,CAISGDRAATEAFF
TRBV28,CASSLEGAHRNIQYF
TRBV5-6,CASSLEAGLGYTF